Each of the 28 T cell receptor beta chains below was sequenced from the same sample in a study of cytomegalovirus exposure and HLA in healthy donors. Use of 60 Vbeta and 13 Jbeta primers characterized the PCR. Assay used: immunoSEQ multiplex PCR; TCRdb lists only in-frame clones, some missing. This sample contains 35,000 to 50,000 clones. The sample consisted of PBMCs. Every receptor here comes from a male donor in good health and CMV-seronegative.

The chain couples TRBV7-9 to TRBJ2-2; 12 bases agree with TRBD1. The CDR3 is 19 amino acids. Per germline, CDR1 SEHNR and CDR2 FQNEAQ (reference sequence). The J segment lost 0 bases and the V segment lost 5 bases, leaving 10 bases of the junction unmatched. The CDR3 DNA is TGTGCCAGCAGCCCCACGTCCGGGACAGGGGGCGCGAACACCGGGGAGCTGTTTTTT. Its translation is CASSPTSGTGGANTGELFF.

The V and J genes are TRBV25-1 and TRBJ2-3; the D gene is possibly TRBD1 (5 bases). The V gene's germline CDR1 is MGHDK and CDR2 SYGVNS. The CDR3 is 15 residues long. Trimming shortened V by 5 bases and J by 1 base, and 13 bases separated the two germline ends. The CDR3 region is CASSPSDSRTDTQYF. DNA of the CDR3: TGTGCCAGCAGTCCATCTGACAGCCGCACAGATACGCAGTATTTT.

CDR3 coding DNA: TGTGCCATCAGTTTGGGAGGGGGGGAAGAGACCCAGTACTTC. This codes for CAISLGGGEETQYF. This chain joins TRBV10-3 and TRBJ2-5, with D possibly matching TRBD2 (7 bases). Trimming pared 5 bases from V and 3 bases from J, leaving 13 bases between. Germline CDR1 is ENHRY and CDR2 is SYGVKD. The CDR3 covers 14 residues.

The chain combines TRBV25-1 with TRBJ2-3; TRBD1 is a possible D gene (7 bases). V was clipped by 7 bases and J by 4 bases, with 18 bases between them. The germline V gene encodes CDR1 MGHDK and CDR2 SYGVNS. The CDR3 runs to 15 residues. In DNA form, the CDR3 reads TGTGCCAGCACTCCGGTGGAGGGGGCGGCAGATACGCAGTATTTT. It codes for CASTPVEGAADTQYF. Drawing the rest from reference TRBV25-1 and TRBJ2-3, the complete variable domain is EADIYQTPRYLVIGTGKKITLECSQTMGHDKMYWYQQDPGMELHLIHYSYGVNSTEKGDLSSESTVSRIRTEHFPLTLESARPSHTSQYLCASTPVEGAADTQYFGPGTRLTVL.

This chain connects TRBV5-4 to TRBJ2-1; the D is unclear. Germline CDR1 SGHNT, CDR2 YYREEE (reference sequence). V was cut by 0 bases and J by 10 bases, with 11 bases left in between. The CDR3 runs to 13 residues. CDR3 in DNA: TGTGCCAGCAGCTTGGCCTTCCAGTACGAGCAGTTCTTC. This gives the protein CASSLAFQYEQFF.

The chain employs TRBV5-1 and TRBJ2-3; D is unresolved. Germline lookup yields CDR1 SGHRS and CDR2 YFSETQ. Trimming left V 7 bases short and J 1 base short, with 7 bases between. This CDR3 spans 12 amino acids. In DNA, the CDR3 is TGCGCCAGCTCGCCAGGCACAGATACGCAGTATTTT. As protein: CASSPGTDTQYF.

This rearrangement joins TRBV5-1 to TRBJ2-1; 10 bases fit TRBD2. Unmatched junction bases numbered 4, after V lost 6 bases and J lost 1 base. The CDR3 has 15 amino acids. Germline V gene sequence: CDR1 SGHRS, CDR2 YFSETQ. The CDR3 nucleotides read TGCGCCAGCAACCTAGCGGGAGAATCCTACAATGAGCAGTTCTTC. The encoded protein is CASNLAGESYNEQFF.

The rearrangement uses TRBV10-2 and TRBJ2-3; 11 bases agree with TRBD2. J gave up 2 bases and V 8 bases, and 9 bases lay outside the gene matches. This CDR3 is built from 16 residues. The germline V gene has CDR1 WSHSY and CDR2 SAAADI. The CDR3 DNA sequence: TGCGCCAGCCAGTCCGGGACTAGCGGTTACACAGATACGCAGTATTTT. Translated: CASQSGTSGYTDTQYF.

This rearrangement joins TRBV27 to TRBJ2-7; 10 bases are shared with TRBD1. CDR3 size: 16 residues. The V gene end was trimmed by 5 bases and the J gene end by 3 bases; junction bases not matched to a gene: 10. CDR1 and CDR2 (germline): MNHEY, SMNVEV (reference sequence). CDR3 region: CASSLRQGAISYEQYF. The CDR3 DNA reads as TGTGCCAGCAGTCTTCGACAGGGGGCAATAAGCTACGAGCAGTACTTC.

The chain couples TRBV27 to TRBJ1-2; 7 bases map to TRBD1. CDR3 length equals 14 residues. Germline CDR1 reads MNHEY; CDR2 reads SMNVEV (reference sequence). V gave up 6 bases and J gave up 7 bases; unmatched junction bases: 11. CDR3 DNA: TGTGCCAGCAGATCCCGCCAGGGGGTTCCTGGCTACACCTTC. Its protein is CASRSRQGVPGYTF.

The chain combines TRBV7-2 with TRBJ2-7; D unclear. Trimming cost V 4 bases and J 7 bases, with 8 bases left between them. The CDR3 sequence is 11 residues long. The germline V gene encodes CDR1 SGHTA and CDR2 FQGNSA. Here the CDR3 reads CASSSQVEQYF. CDR3 sequence (DNA): TGTGCCAGCAGCTCCCAGGTTGAGCAGTACTTC.

The genes are TRBV4-3 and TRBJ2-6, with TRBD1 identical over 8 bases. V lost 5 bases, J lost 4 bases, and 7 bases stayed unmatched. Germline lookup yields CDR1 LGHNA and CDR2 YSLEER. The CDR3 consists of 16 residues. This CDR3 reads CASSTRTGTGANVLTF. The CDR3 DNA sequence: TGCGCCAGCAGCACCCGGACAGGGACAGGGGCCAACGTCCTGACTTTC.

The chain couples TRBV2 to TRBJ2-2; possible D gene TRBD1, 5 bases. This CDR3 has 13 residues. In germline, CDR1 is SNHLY, CDR2 FYNNEI. The V and J ends lost 7 bases and 4 bases respectively, with 10 bases between them. CDR3 DNA: TGTGCCAGCAAGGGGCCAGCCACCGGGGAGCTGTTTTTT. It translates to CASKGPATGELFF.

V and J are TRBV6-4 and TRBJ2-3, with TRBD1 identical over 11 bases. Unmatched junction bases numbered 9, after V lost 8 bases and J lost 2 bases. CDR3 length equals 16 residues. Germline values: CDR1 MRHNA, CDR2 SNTAGT. CDR3 sequence (DNA): TGTGCCAGCCGTCCCGGGACAGGGGGAGTCACAGATACGCAGTATTTT. Translated: CASRPGTGGVTDTQYF.

The V gene is TRBV9, the J gene TRBJ2-1; 11 bases align to TRBD2. The trim removed 3 bases at V and 2 bases at J, leaving 1 base unmatched. CDR3 size: 15 residues. CDR1 is SGDLS and CDR2 is YYNGEE in the germline V gene. The CDR3 reads CASSETSGAYNEQFF. The CDR3 DNA sequence: TGTGCCAGCAGCGAGACTAGCGGGGCCTACAATGAGCAGTTCTTC.

The J gene is TRBJ2-7, the V gene TRBV11-2, with 8 positions matching TRBD2. V shed 3 bases, J shed 0 bases, and the junction held 1 base outside the gene matches. The V gene's germline CDR1 is SGHAT and CDR2 FQNNGV. The CDR3 totals 14 residues. The CDR3 sequence is CASSFSGNSYEQYF. CDR3 in DNA: TGTGCCAGCAGCTTTAGCGGGAACTCCTACGAGCAGTACTTC.

The chain carries TRBV28 and TRBJ1-4, with 9 bases matching TRBD1. Germline-derived CDR1 and CDR2 are MDHEN and SYDVKM. CDR3 length equals 13 residues. J lost 7 bases, V lost 5 bases, and 2 bases had no gene match. The CDR3 DNA follows: TGTGCCAGCAGTGCGGACAGGGGTGAAAAACTGTTTTTT. The encoded protein is CASSADRGEKLFF.

The J gene is TRBJ2-1, the V gene TRBV27; D possibly corresponds to TRBD2 (5 bases). The V and J ends lost 5 bases and 0 bases respectively, with 11 bases between them. This CDR3 has 15 amino acids. Germline V CDR1 and CDR2: MNHEY, SMNVEV (reference sequence). The CDR3 nucleotides read TGTGCCAGCAGTCCTGGACTGAGCTCCTACAATGAGCAGTTCTTC. Translating it yields CASSPGLSSYNEQFF.

The rearrangement links TRBV12-5 to TRBJ2-2, with TRBD2 matching 12 bases. The CDR3 runs 17 residues. Germline lookup yields CDR1 LGHNT and CDR2 FRNRAP. The V and J ends lost 1 base and 1 base, in that order; junction bases with no gene match: 1. CDR3 in amino acids: CASGLELAGGNTGELFF. The CDR3 nucleotides are TGTGCTAGTGGTTTGGAACTAGCGGGAGGGAACACCGGGGAGCTGTTTTTT.

The rearrangement joins TRBV7-9 to TRBJ2-5; 8 positions agree with TRBD1. Germline V lookup: CDR1 SEHNR, CDR2 FQNEAQ (reference sequence). The ends lost 6 bases at V and 5 bases at J; junction bases unmatched: 8. CDR3 size: 14 residues. CDR3 amino acids: CASRRTGPAETQYF. As DNA, the CDR3 is TGTGCCAGCAGGCGGACAGGGCCGGCGGAGACCCAGTACTTC.

The gene calls are TRBV4-1 and TRBJ2-4; 9 positions match TRBD2. This CDR3 has 19 residues. Germline values: CDR1 MGHRA, CDR2 YSYEKL. Trimming removed 0 bases from V and 6 bases from J; junction bases left unmatched: 15. The CDR3 sequence: CASSQDIGGLVAGANIQYF. Here the CDR3 DNA reads TGCGCCAGCAGCCAAGATATAGGGGGTTTAGTAGCGGGGGCAAACATTCAGTACTTC.

The chain uses TRBV2 and TRBJ2-1; D perhaps matches TRBD2 (6 bases). Germline V gene lookup returns CDR1 SNHLY and CDR2 FYNNEI. Trimming pared 7 bases from V and 8 bases from J, leaving 12 bases between. The CDR3 sequence is 12 residues long. As DNA, the CDR3 is TGTGCCAGCAACACTAGCCCCGATGAGCAGTTCTTC. This translates into CASNTSPDEQFF.

V is TRBV10-1 and J is TRBJ1-2; D possibly corresponds to TRBD1 (6 bases). This CDR3 comprises 14 residues. CDR1 and CDR2 from the germline V gene are WNHNN and SYGVQD (reference sequence). Trimming stripped 6 bases from V and 2 bases from J, with 13 bases between. The DNA of the CDR3 is TGCGCCAGCAGCGAGACAGGCGTCAACTATGGCTACACCTTC. Translating gives CASSETGVNYGYTF.

The V call is TRBV28, the J call TRBJ2-3; weak D call: TRBD2 (6 bases). CDR3 length: 13 amino acids. With 10 bases removed from V and 6 bases from J, the gap between germline ends came to 17 bases. Germline CDR1 is MDHEN and CDR2 is SYDVKM. The CDR3 coding sequence is TGTGCCACCAACAGAGGTGGAGGGGATACGCAGTATTTT. This sequence encodes CATNRGGGDTQYF.

The chain combines TRBV7-2 with TRBJ2-3, with 10 nucleotides matching TRBD2. This CDR3 has 14 amino acids. Germline trimming cut 7 bases from V and 8 bases from J; bases unmatched to any gene: 9. Germline loops: CDR1 SGHTA, CDR2 FQGNSA. The chain's CDR3 is CASTLGVAGGTQYF. In DNA, the CDR3 is TGTGCCAGCACGCTAGGGGTAGCGGGAGGTACGCAGTATTTT.

The J gene is TRBJ1-2, the V gene TRBV19; D is perhaps TRBD1 (5 bases). The CDR3 sequence is 13 residues long. Trimming cost V 5 bases and J 4 bases, with 11 bases left between them. Germline V CDR1 and CDR2: LNHDA, SQIVND (reference sequence). In DNA, the CDR3 is TGTGCCAGTAGTCCCCAGGGCTTCTATGGCTACACCTTC. This translates into CASSPQGFYGYTF.

This rearrangement joins TRBV6-1 to TRBJ2-3; 11 nucleotides align to TRBD1. With V trimmed by 4 bases and J by 5 bases, 5 bases remained unmatched. Germline V gene sequence: CDR1 MNHNS, CDR2 SASEGT. The CDR3 sequence is 15 residues long. CDR3 sequence (DNA): TGTGCCAGCAGTGGGACAGGGGGCCAGGGAGATACGCAGTATTTT. Translating it yields CASSGTGGQGDTQYF.

This chain links TRBV29-1 with TRBJ2-7; D perhaps matches TRBD1 (6 bases). The CDR3 runs to 15 residues. V was trimmed by 6 bases and J by 0 bases, leaving 18 bases between them. Germline V gene data show CDR1 as SQVTM and CDR2 as ANQGSEA. The CDR3 nucleotides read TGCAGCGTCGAACCCGCGCAGGGGTCCTCCTACGAGCAGTACTTC. Translation gives CSVEPAQGSSYEQYF.